The 13 T cell receptor beta chains presented below share a single source sample, sequenced in a study of cytomegalovirus exposure and HLA in healthy donors. The PCR ran on 60 Vbeta and 13 Jbeta primers. Clones were read by immunoSEQ multiplex PCR, and TCRdb kept only the in-frame ones, dropping some. Of more than 140,000 clones in the sample, 64% were seen once. Source material: PBMCs. These receptors came from a woman under 40 in good health and CMV-seropositive.

The J gene is TRBJ1-3, the V gene TRBV9; D gene ambiguous. The V gene lost 3 bases and the J gene lost 0 bases, with 16 bases spanning the gap. Per germline, CDR1 SGDLS and CDR2 YYNGEE. The CDR3 is 17 amino acids. CDR3 protein: CASSATPRVFSGNTIYF. In DNA, the CDR3 is TGTGCCAGCAGCGCAACCCCTAGAGTATTCTCTGGAAACACCATATATTTT.

The chain carries TRBV9 and TRBJ2-3; D unclear. Between the trimmed V and J ends, which lost 0 bases and 2 bases, there was a span of 7 bases. This CDR3 spans 14 amino acids. Germline V gene lookup returns CDR1 SGDLS and CDR2 YYNGEE. CDR3 bases: TGTGCCAGCAGCGTAGGATCTAACACAGATACGCAGTATTTT. Translated: CASSVGSNTDTQYF. Supplemented by reference TRBV9 and TRBJ2-3, the full variable domain reads DSGVTQTPKHLITATGQRVTLRCSPRSGDLSVYWYQQSLDQGLQFLIQYYNGEERAKGNILERFSAQQFPDLHSELNLSSLELGDSALYFCASSVGSNTDTQYFGPGTRLTVL.

The chain couples TRBV9 to TRBJ2-4, with D possibly matching TRBD2 (5 bases). V was trimmed by 6 bases and J by 7 bases, leaving 11 bases between them. CDR3 length: 12 amino acids. Germline V gene data show CDR1 as SGDLS and CDR2 as YYNGEE. CDR3 DNA sequence: TGTGCCAGCACCGACTCGGGGAACATTCAGTACTTC. Its protein product is CASTDSGNIQYF.

This clone was found a few times. The V call is TRBV5-1, the J call TRBJ1-4; D is perhaps TRBD1 (5 bases). There are 14 residues in the CDR3. Germline-derived CDR1 and CDR2 are SGHRS and YFSETQ. Trimming removed 4 bases at V and 14 bases at J, with 21 bases between. CDR3 region: CASSTTGTEGGLFF. CDR3 in DNA: TGCGCCAGCAGCACAACCGGGACCGAGGGAGGGCTGTTTTTT.

The rearrangement links TRBV6-5 to TRBJ2-3; TRBD2 aligns across 7 bases. The V gene end was trimmed by 2 bases and the J gene end by 1 base; junction bases not matched to a gene: 3. CDR1 and CDR2 (germline): MNHEY, SVGAGI. The CDR3 is 15 residues long. The CDR3 coding sequence is TGTGCCAGCAGTTACGGGAGGGGCGGCACAGATACGCAGTATTTT. Translated: CASSYGRGGTDTQYF.

This chain connects TRBV2 to TRBJ2-1, with 11 bases identical to TRBD1. J lost 5 bases, V lost 9 bases, and 9 bases had no gene match. Germline CDR1 SNHLY, CDR2 FYNNEI. The length of the CDR3 is 15 residues. CDR3 nucleotides: TGTGCCAGTAAAATAGGGGACAGGGGGAACAATGAGCAGTTCTTC. It specifies CASKIGDRGNNEQFF.

This clone was counted between two and nine times. V is TRBV13 and J is TRBJ1-1; D is perhaps TRBD1 (5 bases). Germline CDR1 and CDR2: PRHDT and FYEKMQ (reference sequence). V lost 1 base to trimming and J lost 1 base, with 7 bases between them. The CDR3 extends over 14 amino acids. The CDR3 loop reads CASSLVGANTEAFF. Written as DNA, the CDR3 is TGTGCCAGCAGCTTAGTAGGGGCGAACACTGAAGCTTTCTTT.

This clone came up once. V and J are TRBV5-1 and TRBJ1-2; tentatively, D is TRBD1 (6 bases). Germline CDR1 is SGHRS and CDR2 is YFSETQ. CDR3 length equals 12 residues. Trimming left V 4 bases short and J 7 bases short, with 11 bases between. This CDR3 reads CASSQDSFGYTF. The CDR3 DNA is TGCGCCAGCAGCCAGGACAGTTTTGGCTACACCTTC. The variable domain in full, with the rest retrieved from reference TRBV5-1 and TRBJ1-2, is KAGVTQTPRYLIKTRGQQVTLSCSPISGHRSVSWYQQTPGQGLQFLFEYFSETQRNKGNFPGRFSGRQFSNSRSEMNVSTLELGDSALYLCASSQDSFGYTFGSGTRLTVV.

In this sample, this clone turned up a few times. This chain joins TRBV10-3 and TRBJ2-7; D might be TRBD2 (6 bases). The CDR3 totals 13 residues. Germline V CDR1 and CDR2: ENHRY, SYGVKD. The ends were cut back, 8 bases at V and 4 bases at J, with 15 bases in the middle. CDR3 nucleotide sequence: TGTGCCATCCGCCGGGACTCGGGATACGAGCAGTACTTC. Translated, it gives CAIRRDSGYEQYF.

The sample holds a few counts of this clone. This sequence joins TRBV6-5 and TRBJ2-2; D remains unclear. The germline V gene has CDR1 MNHEY and CDR2 SVGAGI. The CDR3 sequence is 12 residues long. Trimming removed 6 bases at V and 3 bases at J, with 5 bases between. The CDR3 loop reads CASRRDTGELFF. The CDR3 coding sequence is TGTGCCAGCAGGCGAGACACCGGGGAGCTGTTTTTT.

The V and J genes are TRBV18 and TRBJ2-7; D unresolved. The CDR3 has 13 residues. V dropped 4 bases and J dropped 2 bases, with 9 bases sitting between them. CDR1 is KGHSH and CDR2 is LQKENI in the germline V gene. CDR3 sequence (DNA): TGTGCCAGCTCACTGCTGGGCGCCTACGAGCAGTACTTC. This sequence encodes CASSLLGAYEQYF. The complete variable domain, with remaining parts taken from reference TRBV18 and TRBJ2-7, reads NAGVMQNPRHLVRRRGQEARLRCSPMKGHSHVYWYRQLPEEGLKFMVYLQKENIIDESGMPKERFSAEFPKEGPSILRIQQVVRGDSAAYFCASSLLGAYEQYFGPGTRLTVT.

The J gene is TRBJ1-6, the V gene TRBV2; perhaps TRBD1 as D (5 bases). The V gene's germline CDR1 is SNHLY and CDR2 FYNNEI. CDR3 length: 13 residues. The V end was cut by 6 bases, the J end by 10 bases, with 13 bases between. CDR3 region: CASRSGMESPLHF. The CDR3 bases are TGTGCCAGCAGGTCAGGGATGGAATCACCCCTCCACTTT.

CDR3 bases: TGCAGTACCAAGGGGCTCGGTGAGCAGTTCTTC. Translation gives CSTKGLGEQFF. V and J are TRBV20-1 and TRBJ2-1; D might be TRBD1 (5 bases). V lost 8 bases, J lost 9 bases, and 14 bases lay in between. The CDR3 length is 11 residues. CDR1 is DFQATT and CDR2 is SNEGSKA in the germline V gene (reference sequence).